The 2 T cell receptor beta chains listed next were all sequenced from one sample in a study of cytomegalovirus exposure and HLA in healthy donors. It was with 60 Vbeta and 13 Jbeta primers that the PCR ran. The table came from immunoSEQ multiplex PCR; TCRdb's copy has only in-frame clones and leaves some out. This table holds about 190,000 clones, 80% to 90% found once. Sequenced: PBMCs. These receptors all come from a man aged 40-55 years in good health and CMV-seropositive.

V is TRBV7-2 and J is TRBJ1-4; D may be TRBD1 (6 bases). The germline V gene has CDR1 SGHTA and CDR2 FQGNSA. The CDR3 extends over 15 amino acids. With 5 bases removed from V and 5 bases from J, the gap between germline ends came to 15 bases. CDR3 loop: CASSHQTGWNEKLFF. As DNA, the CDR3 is TGTGCCAGCAGCCACCAGACAGGCTGGAATGAAAAACTGTTTTTT.

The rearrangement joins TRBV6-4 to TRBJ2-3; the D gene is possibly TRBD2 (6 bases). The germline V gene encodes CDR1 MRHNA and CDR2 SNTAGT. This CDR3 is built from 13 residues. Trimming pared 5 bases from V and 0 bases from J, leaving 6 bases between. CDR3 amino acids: CASSSGSTDTQYF. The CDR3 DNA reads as TGTGCCAGCAGTAGCGGGAGCACAGATACGCAGTATTTT.